This TCR beta chain was sequenced for a study of shared clonotypes between healthy human individuals. Whole-study context: Donors consisted of two women and three men between 18 and 49.

The CDR3 has 14 amino acids. V was clipped by 6 bases and J by 1 base; unmatched bases: 6. The germline V gene encodes CDR1 MNHEY and CDR2 SVGAGI. Researchers ran the assay at a deep level. TCRdb keeps only in-frame clones here, not all; method: immunoSEQ multiplex PCR. The table shows about 480,000 clones, with around 79% occurring only once. About 90 million PBMCs per unsorted sample were used for genomic DNA. This chain joins TRBV6-5 and TRBJ2-7, with TRBD1 matching over 7 bases. The sequencing input was PBMCs. The TCR comes from a woman between 35 and 50 years old in good health. Some clones in this sample may be carry-over from other donors' samples. In DNA form, the CDR3 reads TGTGCCAGCAGGCGCCTGGACAGGTCCTACGAGCAGTACTTC. Amino acid sequence: CASRRLDRSYEQYF.